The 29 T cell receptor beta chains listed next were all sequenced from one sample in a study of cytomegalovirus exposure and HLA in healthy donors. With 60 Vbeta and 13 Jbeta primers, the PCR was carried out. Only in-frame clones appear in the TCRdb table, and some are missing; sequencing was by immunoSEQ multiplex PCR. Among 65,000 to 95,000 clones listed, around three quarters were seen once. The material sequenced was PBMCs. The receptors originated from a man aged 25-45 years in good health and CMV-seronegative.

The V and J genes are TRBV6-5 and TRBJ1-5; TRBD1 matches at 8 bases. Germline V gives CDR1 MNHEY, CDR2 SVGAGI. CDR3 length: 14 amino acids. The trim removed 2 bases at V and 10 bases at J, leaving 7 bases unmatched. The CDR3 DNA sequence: TGTGCCAGCAGTTACCAGACAGGGGCTATTCCCCAGCATTTT. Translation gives CASSYQTGAIPQHF.

The CDR3 here is CATSDASGTYEQYF. In DNA form, the CDR3 reads TGTGCCACCAGCGATGCTAGCGGGACCTACGAGCAGTACTTC. The V gene is TRBV15, the J gene TRBJ2-7, with 9 bases aligning to TRBD2. J gave up 2 bases and V 5 bases, and 4 bases lay outside the gene matches. The V gene's germline CDR1 is LNHNV and CDR2 YYDKDF (reference sequence). The CDR3 consists of 14 residues.

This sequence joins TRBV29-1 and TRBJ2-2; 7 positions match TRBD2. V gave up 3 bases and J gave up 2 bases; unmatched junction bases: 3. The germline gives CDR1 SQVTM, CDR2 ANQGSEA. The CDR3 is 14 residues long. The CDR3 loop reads CSVELAVNTGELFF. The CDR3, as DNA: TGCAGCGTTGAGCTAGCGGTTAACACCGGGGAGCTGTTTTTT.

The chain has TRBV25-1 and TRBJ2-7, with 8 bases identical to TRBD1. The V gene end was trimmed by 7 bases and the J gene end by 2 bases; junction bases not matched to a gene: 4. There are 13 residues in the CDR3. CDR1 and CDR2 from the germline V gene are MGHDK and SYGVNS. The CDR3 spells CASTGTGPYEQYF. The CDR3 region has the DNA TGTGCCAGCACCGGGACAGGACCCTACGAGCAGTACTTC.

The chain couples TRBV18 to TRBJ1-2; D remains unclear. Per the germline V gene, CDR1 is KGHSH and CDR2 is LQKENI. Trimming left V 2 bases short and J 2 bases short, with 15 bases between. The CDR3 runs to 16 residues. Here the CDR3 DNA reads TGTGCCAGCTCACCAGTTCGGGAGCTTCCCAACTATGGCTACACCTTC. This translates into CASSPVRELPNYGYTF. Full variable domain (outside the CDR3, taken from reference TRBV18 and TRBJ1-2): NAGVMQNPRHLVRRRGQEARLRCSPMKGHSHVYWYRQLPEEGLKFMVYLQKENIIDESGMPKERFSAEFPKEGPSILRIQQVVRGDSAAYFCASSPVRELPNYGYTFGSGTRLTVV.

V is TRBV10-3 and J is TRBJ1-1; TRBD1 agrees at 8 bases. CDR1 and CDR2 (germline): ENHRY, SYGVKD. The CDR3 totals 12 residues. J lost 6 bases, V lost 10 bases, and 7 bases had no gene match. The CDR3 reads CATLDRDAEAFF. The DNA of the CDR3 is TGTGCCACCCTGGACAGGGACGCTGAAGCTTTCTTT.

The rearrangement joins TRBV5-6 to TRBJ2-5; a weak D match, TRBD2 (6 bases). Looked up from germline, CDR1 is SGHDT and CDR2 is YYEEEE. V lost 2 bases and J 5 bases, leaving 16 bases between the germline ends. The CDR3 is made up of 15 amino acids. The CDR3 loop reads CASSLQAGYGETQYF. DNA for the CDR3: TGTGCCAGCAGCTTACAGGCGGGATACGGGGAGACCCAGTACTTC.

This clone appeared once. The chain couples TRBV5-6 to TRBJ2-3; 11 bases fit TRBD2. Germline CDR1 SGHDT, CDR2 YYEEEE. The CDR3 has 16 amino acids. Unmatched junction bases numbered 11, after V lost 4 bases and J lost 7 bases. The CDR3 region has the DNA TGTGCCAGCAGCCTGAAACTAGCGGGGGAGGGTAATACGCAGTATTTT. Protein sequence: CASSLKLAGEGNTQYF. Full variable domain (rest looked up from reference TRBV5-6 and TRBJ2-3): DAGVTQSPTHLIKTRGQQVTLRCSPKSGHDTVSWYQQALGQGPQFIFQYYEEEERQRGNFPDRFSGHQFPNYSSELNVNALLLGDSALYLCASSLKLAGEGNTQYFGPGTRLTVL.

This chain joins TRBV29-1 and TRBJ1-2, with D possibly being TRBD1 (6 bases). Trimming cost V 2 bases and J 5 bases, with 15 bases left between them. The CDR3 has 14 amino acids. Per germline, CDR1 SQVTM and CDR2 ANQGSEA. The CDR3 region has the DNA TGCAGCGTTGAAAAGGACAGCGACCAATATGGCTACACCTTC. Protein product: CSVEKDSDQYGYTF.

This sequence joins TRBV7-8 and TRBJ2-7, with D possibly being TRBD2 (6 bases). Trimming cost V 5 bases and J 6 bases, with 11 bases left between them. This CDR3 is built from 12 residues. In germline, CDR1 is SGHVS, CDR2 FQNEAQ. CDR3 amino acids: CASSALGGEQYF. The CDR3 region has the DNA TGTGCCAGCAGCGCACTGGGGGGCGAGCAGTACTTC.

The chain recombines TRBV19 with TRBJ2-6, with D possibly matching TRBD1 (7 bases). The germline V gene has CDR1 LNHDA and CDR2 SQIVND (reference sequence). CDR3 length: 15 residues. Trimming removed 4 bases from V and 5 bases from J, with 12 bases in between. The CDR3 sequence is CASSRGDRRANVLTF. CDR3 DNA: TGTGCCAGTAGTAGGGGGGACAGAAGGGCCAACGTCCTGACTTTC.

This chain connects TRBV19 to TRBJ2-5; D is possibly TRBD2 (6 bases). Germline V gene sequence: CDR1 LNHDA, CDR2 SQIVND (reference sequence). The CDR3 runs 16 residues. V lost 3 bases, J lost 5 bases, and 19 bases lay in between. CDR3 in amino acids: CASSMWGPGVRETQYF. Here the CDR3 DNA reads TGTGCCAGTAGTATGTGGGGACCGGGGGTTCGGGAGACCCAGTACTTC.

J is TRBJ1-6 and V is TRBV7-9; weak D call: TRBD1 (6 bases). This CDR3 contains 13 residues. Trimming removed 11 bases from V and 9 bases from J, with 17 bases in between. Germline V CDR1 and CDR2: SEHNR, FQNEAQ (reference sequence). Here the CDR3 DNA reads TGTGCCGCTTCAGGGGAGATAATTTCACCCCTCCACTTT. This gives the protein CAASGEIISPLHF.

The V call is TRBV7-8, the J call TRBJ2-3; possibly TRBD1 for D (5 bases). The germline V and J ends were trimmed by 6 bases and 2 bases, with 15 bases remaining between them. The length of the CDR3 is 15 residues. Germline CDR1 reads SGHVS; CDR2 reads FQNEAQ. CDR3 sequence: CASSLQVLDTDTQYF. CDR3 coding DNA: TGTGCCAGCAGTTTACAGGTCCTCGACACAGATACGCAGTATTTT. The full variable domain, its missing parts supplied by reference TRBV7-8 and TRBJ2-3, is GAGVSQSPRYKVAKRGQDVALRCDPISGHVSLFWYQQALGQGPEFLTYFQNEAQLDKSGLPSDRFFAERPEGSVSTLKIQRTQQEDSAVYLCASSLQVLDTDTQYFGPGTRLTVL.

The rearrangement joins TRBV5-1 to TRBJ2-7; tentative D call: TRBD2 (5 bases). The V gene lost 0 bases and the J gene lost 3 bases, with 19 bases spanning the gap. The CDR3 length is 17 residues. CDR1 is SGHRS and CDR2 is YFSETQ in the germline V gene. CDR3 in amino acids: CASSLDGRTAEGYEQYF. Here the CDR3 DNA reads TGCGCCAGCAGCTTGGACGGGCGGACGGCCGAGGGCTACGAGCAGTACTTC.

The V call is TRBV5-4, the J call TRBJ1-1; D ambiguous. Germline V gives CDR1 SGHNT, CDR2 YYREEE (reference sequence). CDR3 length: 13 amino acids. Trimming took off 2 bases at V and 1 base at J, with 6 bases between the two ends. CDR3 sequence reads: CASSLHRNTEAFF. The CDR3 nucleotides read TGTGCCAGCAGCTTACACAGGAACACTGAAGCTTTCTTT.

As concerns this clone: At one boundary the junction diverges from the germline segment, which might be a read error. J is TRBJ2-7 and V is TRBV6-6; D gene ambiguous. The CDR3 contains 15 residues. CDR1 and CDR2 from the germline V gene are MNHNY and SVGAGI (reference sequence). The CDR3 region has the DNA TGTTCCAGCCAGAAGGAGAGAGGAACCCTCTACGAGCAGTACTTC. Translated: CSSQKERGTLYEQYF.

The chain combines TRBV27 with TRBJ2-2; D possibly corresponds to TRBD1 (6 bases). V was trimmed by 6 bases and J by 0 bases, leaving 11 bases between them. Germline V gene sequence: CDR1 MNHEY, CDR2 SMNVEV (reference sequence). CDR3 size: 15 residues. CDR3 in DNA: TGTGCCAGCAGATTTCAGGGGACGAACACCGGGGAGCTGTTTTTT. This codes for CASRFQGTNTGELFF.

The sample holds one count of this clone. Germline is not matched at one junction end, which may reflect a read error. The CDR3 loop reads CAGSPRGGPGYNEQFF. The CDR3 region has the DNA TGTGCCGGCAGCCCCCGGGGAGGACCTGGTTACAATGAGCAGTTCTTC. The rearrangement joins TRBV13 to TRBJ2-1; possible D gene TRBD2, 6 bases. Germline V gives CDR1 PRHDT, CDR2 FYEKMQ (reference sequence). The CDR3 is 16 amino acids.

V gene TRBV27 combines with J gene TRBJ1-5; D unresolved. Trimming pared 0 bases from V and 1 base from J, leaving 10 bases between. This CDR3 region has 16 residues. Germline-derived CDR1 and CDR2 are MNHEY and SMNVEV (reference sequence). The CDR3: CASSLSAFQSNQPQHF. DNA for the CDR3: TGTGCCAGCAGTTTATCTGCCTTTCAGAGCAATCAGCCCCAGCATTTT.

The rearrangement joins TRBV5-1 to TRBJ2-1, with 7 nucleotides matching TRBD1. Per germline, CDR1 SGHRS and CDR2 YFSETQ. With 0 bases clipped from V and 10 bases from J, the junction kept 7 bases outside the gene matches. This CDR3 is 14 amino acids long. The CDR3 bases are TGCGCCAGCAGCTTGGAGGCAGGGGGTCCCGAGCAGTTCTTC. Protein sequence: CASSLEAGGPEQFF.

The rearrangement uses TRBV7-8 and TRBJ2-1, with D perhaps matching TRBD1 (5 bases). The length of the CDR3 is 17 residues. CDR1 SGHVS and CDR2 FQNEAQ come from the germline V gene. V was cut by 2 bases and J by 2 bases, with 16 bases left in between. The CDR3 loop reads CASSLRGSGAPYNEQFF. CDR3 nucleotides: TGTGCCAGCAGCTTAAGGGGATCGGGTGCACCCTACAATGAGCAGTTCTTC.

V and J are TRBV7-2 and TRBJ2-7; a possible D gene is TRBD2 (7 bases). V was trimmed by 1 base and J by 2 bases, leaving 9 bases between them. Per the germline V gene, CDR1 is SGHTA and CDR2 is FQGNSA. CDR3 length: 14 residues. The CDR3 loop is CASSLGGGPYEQYF. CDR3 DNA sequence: TGTGCCAGCAGCTTAGGGGGGGGGCCCTACGAGCAGTACTTC.

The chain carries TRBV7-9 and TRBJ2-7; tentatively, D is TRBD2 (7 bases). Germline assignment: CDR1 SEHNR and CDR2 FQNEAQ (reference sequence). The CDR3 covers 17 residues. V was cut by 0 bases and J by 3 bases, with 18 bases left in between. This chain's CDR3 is CASSLAPHREGIYEQYF. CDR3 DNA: TGTGCCAGCAGCTTAGCCCCTCACAGGGAGGGGATCTACGAGCAGTACTTC.

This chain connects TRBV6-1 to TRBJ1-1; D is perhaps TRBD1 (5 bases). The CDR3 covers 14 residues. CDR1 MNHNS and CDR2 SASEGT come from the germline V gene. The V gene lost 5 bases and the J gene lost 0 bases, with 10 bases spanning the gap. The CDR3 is CASSPTRVNTEAFF. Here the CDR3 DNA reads TGTGCCAGCAGTCCGACCAGGGTGAACACTGAAGCTTTCTTT.

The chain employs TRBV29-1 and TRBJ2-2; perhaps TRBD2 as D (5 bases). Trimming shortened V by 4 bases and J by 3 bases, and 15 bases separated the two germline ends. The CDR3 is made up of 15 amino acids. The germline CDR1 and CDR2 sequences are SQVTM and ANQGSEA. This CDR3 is CSVGQRESHTGELFF. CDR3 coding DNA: TGCAGCGTTGGTCAACGGGAATCCCACACCGGGGAGCTGTTTTTT.

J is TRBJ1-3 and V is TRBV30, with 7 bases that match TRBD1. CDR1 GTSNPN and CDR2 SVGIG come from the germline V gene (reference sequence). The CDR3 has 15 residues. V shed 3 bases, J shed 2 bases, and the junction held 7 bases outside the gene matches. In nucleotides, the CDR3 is TGTGCCTGGAGCGCCAGGGGGATAACTGGAAACACCATATATTTT. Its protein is CAWSARGITGNTIYF.

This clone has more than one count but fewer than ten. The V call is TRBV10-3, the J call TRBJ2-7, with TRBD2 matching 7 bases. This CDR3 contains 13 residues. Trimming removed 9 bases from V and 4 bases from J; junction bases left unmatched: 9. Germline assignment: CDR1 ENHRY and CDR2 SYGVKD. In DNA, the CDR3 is TGTGCCATTCTAGCGGCCCCGGGGTACGAGCAGTACTTC. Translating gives CAILAAPGYEQYF.

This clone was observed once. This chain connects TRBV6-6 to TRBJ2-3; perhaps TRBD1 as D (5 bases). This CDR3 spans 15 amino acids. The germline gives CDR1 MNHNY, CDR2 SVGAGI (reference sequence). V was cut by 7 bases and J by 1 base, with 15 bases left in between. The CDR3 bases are TGTGCCAGCACCCCTGGTGGGGCTGGCACAGATACGCAGTATTTT. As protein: CASTPGGAGTDTQYF.